These T cell receptor beta chains were read from a single sample in a study of T cells in Graves' hyperthyroidism and ophthalmopathy. TCRdb passed the multiplex PCR reads through MiXCR, listing each CDR3 protein once. The sample carries roughly 380,000 distinct CDR3 sequences, about 19% recorded once. Input material: blood. The source is a woman under 30 with Graves' hyperthyroidism. Both conserved end residues are trimmed from each CDR3.

v_gene	j_gene	CDR3aa
TRBV7-9	TRBJ1-5	ASSLSGGVHQPQH
TRBV25-1	TRBJ1-2	ASSEPQSDYGYT
TRBV11-3	TRBJ1-1	ASSLDSTNTEAF
TRBV28	TRBJ1-2	ASRSPDRVDYGYT
TRBV4-2	TRBJ1-2	ASSQDGTGTNYGYT
TRBV7-8	TRBJ1-1	ASIPGSTEAF
TRBV5-1	TRBJ2-7	ASTRTGGVGKQY
TRBV19	TRBJ1-2	ASKEAGFYGYT
TRBV9	TRBJ1-2	ASSEGGSNYGYT
TRBV24-1	TRBJ1-6	ATSEQTGSPLH
TRBV7-9	TRBJ1-6	ASSFRDYASPLH
TRBV18	TRBJ1-5	ASSPTGQFSNQPQH
TRBV6-5	TRBJ1-2	ASSYSAGFHLLIGYT
TRBV10-1	TRBJ1-5	ASRIVYNQPQH
TRBV12-3/TRBV12-4	TRBJ1-6	ASSSQGSNSPLH
TRBV7-2	TRBJ2-7	ASSLAMGGTDYEQY
TRBV7-9	TRBJ1-5	ASSLGAASRAPQH
TRBV12-3/TRBV12-4	TRBJ1-3	ASSSQGNEVNTIY
TRBV9	TRBJ1-1	ASSAQSGSTEAF
TRBV28	TRBJ1-6	ASSPGQLLNSPLH
TRBV14	TRBJ1-5	ASSQETGRPQH
TRBV18	TRBJ1-2	ASSPPADRFYGYT
TRBV3-1	TRBJ1-1	ASSPQNTGRSEAF
TRBV7-3	TRBJ1-1	ASSLNSDQEAF
TRBV12-3/TRBV12-4	TRBJ2-5	ASSLTSGEETQY
TRBV7-2	TRBJ1-5	ASSSGAQPQH
TRBV20-1	TRBJ2-5	SASLGGTQY
TRBV2	TRBJ1-1	ASKGLRLEEAF
TRBV6-1	TRBJ1-3	ASSEAWAGLGNTIY
TRBV27	TRBJ2-7	ASRPDRGPGSYEQY
TRBV6-5	TRBJ1-2	ASSPDRGRGGYT
TRBV6-1	TRBJ2-2	ASNDRGLGTGELF
TRBV24-1	TRBJ1-5	ATSDRVTQPQH
TRBV24-1	TRBJ2-5	ATSDSVGQLQETQY
TRBV7-6	TRBJ2-7	ASSSQEYEQY
TRBV5-1	TRBJ2-5	ASNPLEGGGETQY
TRBV28	TRBJ2-5	ASSLGGAAGLAQETQY
TRBV25-1	TRBJ1-1	ASSRWRSSRANTEAF
TRBV7-2	TRBJ2-7	ASSPMVSGWDEQY
TRBV3-1	TRBJ1-2	ASSLSTGVNYGYT
TRBV11-3	TRBJ2-4	ASGPRLAKNIQY
TRBV20-1	TRBJ2-5	SPDRGPWETQY
TRBV7-8	TRBJ1-1	ASSLEGGAGANTEAF
TRBV12-5	TRBJ2-1	ASGSDTNYNEQF
TRBV5-8	TRBJ1-2	ASSLGFRGNGYT
TRBV7-2	TRBJ2-7	ASTSELDPDYEQY
TRBV29-1	TRBJ1-2	SVSGGPVYGYT
TRBV7-3	TRBJ2-5	ASSSGPSETQY
TRBV30	TRBJ2-5	AWDRGPQETQY
TRBV28	TRBJ1-3	ASSPRRAAGNTIY
TRBV7-8	TRBJ2-7	ASSGPGGGYEQY